This TCR beta chain was recovered during a study of blood T cell repertoires in COVID-19 (dated by TCRdb to the early 2020s). Looking at the study overall: Samples covering the acute and convalescent phases of COVID-19 were provided by collaborators in the United States, Italy and Spain. The samples were drawn from the first 160 participants of the ongoing ImmuneRACE study and from 1,254 subjects provided by 6 global collaborators. The repertoires were released in a freely available public database intended as a resource for research on the immune response to SARS-CoV-2. The material from the prospective study consisted of cDNA or gDNA derived from T cells, B-cell-depleted T cells, or PBMCs. Where available, HLA class I and class II types were taken from metadata supplied by the sample provider and were not determined by assay-based typing. Subjects who had been exposed to COVID-19, were actively infected with it, or had recovered from it provided the deeply sampled blood TCRbeta repertoires that made up the dataset. A de-identified subject ID, COVID-19 status, age in years and sex were almost always included in the sample metadata. On the study overall, not on this receptor specifically: Clinical and demographic metadata were provided uncurated, with the amount varying by source and participant.

Enrolling through a virtual design, the prospective study's participants ranged in age from roughly 18 to 89 years and lived across some 22 United States geographic areas. Cohort assignment in the prospective study relied on participant-reported clinical history from a screening survey and a study questionnaire. For ImmuneRACE Cohort 3, a participant was defined as recovered based on two consecutive negative NP/OP PCR tests, clearance by a healthcare professional, or resolution of symptoms. In the prospective study, whole blood, serum and a nasopharyngeal or oropharyngeal swab were collected from each participant by mobile phlebotomists. Prospective study participants could optionally give additional blood draws and questionnaires over a roughly 2-month period. Before DNA extraction, blood samples from the prospective study were shipped at room temperature or frozen. About this clone itself: Its specific antigen is unknown. No quality values exist for individual bases; no much larger clone is one base distant.

TCRbeta CDR3 regions were amplified from genomic DNA using the immunoSEQ Assay, a bias-controlled multiplex PCR. Concerning the study's data processing: The number of nucleated cells in each sample was estimated from the amplification of reference gene primers within the assay. To quantify the absolute abundance of each unique TCRbeta CDR3 rearrangement, sequence reads were collapsed and filtered. Productive Simpson clonality was computed per sample as the square root of Simpson's diversity index over productive rearrangements. TCRdb re-hosts the immuneACCESS table, in-frame sequences only. Its copies lack some clones; in the studies checked, an unresolved V gene accounts for under half of them, and the cause for the rest is not known. The DNA gave D and trimming, while V, J and clone size come from that table. The sample table records 150,000 to 200,000 clones; approximately 82% of these occur just once. Approximately 15% of the sample is taken by the ten largest.

V sheds 3 bases and J sheds 2 bases, leaving 13 bases between their ends. From the cysteine up to the phenylalanine, the CDR3 has a length of 16 residues. This entry keeps only the CDR3 DNA: 48 bases, framed from base 1. In the germline V gene, CDR1 corresponds to KGHSH and CDR2 to LQKENI. This clonotype was obtained from a woman aged 50 to 65 who had recovered from COVID-19. This receptor chain uses TRBV18 and TRBJ1-4; possibly the D gene is TRBD1, per 5 matching bases. Sequenced sample: PBMCs or T cells enriched from blood (not recorded which). The DNA sequence is given as TGTGCCAGCTCACCCCGAGGAGGGACGACTAATGAAAAACTGTTTTTT. Translated, this is CASSPRGGTTNEKLFF.